Detailed here is one T cell receptor (beta chain). Its specificity is not known. Thawed PBMCs were FACS-sorted into unstimulated CD4+CD25+CD127- regulatory T cells, CD4+CD25- non-regulatory cells, CD4 and CD8 cells. Using immunoSEQ multiplex PCR, the repertoire was profiled, and TCRdb retains in-frame clones only, with some absent. The profile shows under 95,000 clones, approximately 90% of them singletons. The data derive from a study of Tregs in tolerant kidney transplant recipients. Germline-derived CDR1 and CDR2 are MNHNY and SVGAGI (reference sequence). The V and J ends lost 2 bases and 4 bases respectively, with 8 bases between them. This CDR3 contains 14 residues. Study-wide points: Donor-specific Treg expansion exceeded global Treg expansion in tolerant patients, suggesting antigen drive.

This sequence was found in a human donor who received a combined kidney and bone marrow transplant. Sequences were derived from Tregs from blood, sampled before the transplant. V usage is TRBV6-6 and J usage is TRBJ2-2; D is perhaps TRBD1 (5 bases). The CDR3 DNA reads as TGTGCCAGCAGTTACCCAGGGCGCACCGGGGAGCTGTTTTTT. Translating gives CASSYPGRTGELFF.